Following are 5 T cell receptor beta chains from one sample sequenced in a study of cytomegalovirus exposure and HLA in healthy donors. Assay: immunoSEQ multiplex PCR; the TCRdb copy retains only in-frame clones and omits some. The sample lists around 150,000 clones, under 90% occurring once. The sample taken for sequencing was PBMCs. All receptors derive from a woman between 18 and 29 years old in good health and CMV-seropositive.

V and J are TRBV5-6 and TRBJ1-5; TRBD1 aligns across 8 bases. Unmatched junction bases numbered 1, after V lost 4 bases and J lost 1 base. Germline V gene data show CDR1 as SGHDT and CDR2 as YYEEEE. The CDR3 is 14 amino acids. Written as DNA, the CDR3 is TGTGCCAGCAGCAGGACAGGGAGCAATCAGCCCCAGCATTTT. This gives the protein CASSRTGSNQPQHF.

This clone was seen just once. V usage is TRBV7-8 and J usage is TRBJ2-5; 9 bases are a match to TRBD1. After removal of 0 bases from V and 6 bases from J, the junction contained 8 bases not matched to a gene. This CDR3 is built from 16 residues. In germline, CDR1 is SGHVS, CDR2 FQNEAQ. The CDR3 is CASSLAGTGGLKTQYF. The CDR3 coding sequence is TGTGCCAGCAGCTTAGCTGGTACAGGGGGCTTAAAGACCCAGTACTTC.

This sequence joins TRBV5-6 and TRBJ2-5, with a tentative D call TRBD2 (5 bases). The CDR3 runs 14 residues. V lost 4 bases and J lost 1, with 11 bases in between. Germline assignment: CDR1 SGHDT and CDR2 YYEEEE. Here the CDR3 reads CASSPAGIQETQYF. CDR3 sequence (DNA): TGTGCCAGCAGCCCGGCCGGGATCCAAGAGACCCAGTACTTC.

The chain is built from TRBV2 and TRBJ2-6; 8 nucleotides line up with TRBD1. Per the germline V gene, CDR1 is SNHLY and CDR2 is FYNNEI. J lost 0 bases, V lost 7 bases, and 5 bases had no gene match. CDR3 length: 16 residues. The CDR3 here is CASKGRGPSGANVLTF. The DNA for the CDR3 is TGTGCCAGCAAAGGCAGGGGGCCCTCTGGGGCCAACGTCCTGACTTTC.

The gene calls are TRBV2 and TRBJ2-7; D not certain. CDR3 length: 15 residues. Trimming stripped 1 base from V and 1 base from J, with 11 bases between. In germline, CDR1 is SNHLY, CDR2 FYNNEI. The CDR3 DNA reads as TGTGCCAGCAGTGAAGGAGGTGGCGTATCCTACGAGCAGTACTTC. Translating gives CASSEGGGVSYEQYF.